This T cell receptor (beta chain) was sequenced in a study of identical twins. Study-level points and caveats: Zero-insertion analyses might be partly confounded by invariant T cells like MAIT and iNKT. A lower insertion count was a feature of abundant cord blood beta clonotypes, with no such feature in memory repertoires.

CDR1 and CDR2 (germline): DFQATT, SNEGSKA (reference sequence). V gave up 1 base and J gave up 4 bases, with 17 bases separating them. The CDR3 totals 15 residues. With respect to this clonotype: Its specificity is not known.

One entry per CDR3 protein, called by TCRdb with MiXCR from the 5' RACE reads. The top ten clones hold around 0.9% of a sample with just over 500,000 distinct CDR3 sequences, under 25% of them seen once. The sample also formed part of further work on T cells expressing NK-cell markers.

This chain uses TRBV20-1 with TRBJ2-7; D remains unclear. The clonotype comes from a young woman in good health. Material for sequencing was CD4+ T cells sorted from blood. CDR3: CSARVALGSEYEQYF. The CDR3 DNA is TGCAGTGCTAGAGTAGCTCTGGGGTCCGAATACGAGCAGTACTTC.